This T cell receptor beta chain was sequenced in a study of OX40 agonist ivuxolimab in advanced cancers. Study observations and caveats: Determination of antigen specificity was not performed for the expanded peripheral T cells.

Details on this clone: Its antigen is unidentified.

Assay used: immunoSEQ multiplex PCR; TCRdb lists only in-frame clones, some missing. The profile covers tens of thousands of clones, with around 82% appearing a single time and around 7.2% taken by the ten largest. Patients had blood sampled at baseline and again on cycle 4 day 1 and cycle 7 day 1. V was trimmed by 10 bases and J by 4 bases, leaving 28 bases between them. The CDR3 contains 17 residues. The sequence derives from an adult with an advanced solid tumor such as melanoma, head and neck, liver or kidney cancer. The sequencing here drew on CD4+ or CD8+ T cells sorted from blood, taken in a trial of the OX40 agonist ivuxolimab. This chain joins TRBV23-1 and TRBJ1-2; perhaps TRBD1 as D (6 bases). TRBV23-1 is reported as an ORF; its role is uncertain. The CDR3 bases are TGCGCCATGGGGGCGGGGTCCTCAACTAATTGGGGCTATGGCTACACCTTC. This sequence encodes CAMGAGSSTNWGYGYTF.